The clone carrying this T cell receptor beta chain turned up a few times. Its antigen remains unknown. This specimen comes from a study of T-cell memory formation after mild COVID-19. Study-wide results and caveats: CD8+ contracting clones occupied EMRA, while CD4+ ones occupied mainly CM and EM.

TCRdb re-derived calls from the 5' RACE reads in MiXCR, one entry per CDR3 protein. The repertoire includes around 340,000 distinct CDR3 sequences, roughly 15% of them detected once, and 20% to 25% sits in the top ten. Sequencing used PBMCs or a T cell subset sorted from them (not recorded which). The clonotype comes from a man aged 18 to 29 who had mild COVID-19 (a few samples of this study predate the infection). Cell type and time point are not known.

The CDR3 nucleotides read TGTGCCAGCAGTTTCGAAACTGAAAAACTGTTTTTT. The encoded protein is CASSFETEKLFF. The chain employs TRBV6-2 or TRBV6-3 and TRBJ1-4; D gene unclear. Deletions cut 4 bases from V and 7 bases from J, with 7 bases between. The CDR3 is 12 residues long. Germline-derived CDR1 and CDR2 are MNHEY and SVGEGT.